The rows below give T cell receptor beta chains drawn from one sample of a study of metastatic and nonmetastatic thyroid tumors. TCRdb re-analyzed the PCR reads through MiXCR. The repertoire holds around 28,000 clones, with 3.7% as singletons. The sample comprised blood. The origin of the receptors is a male donor with papillary thyroid cancer or a benign thyroid nodule (not recorded which). Some clones in this sample may be carry-over from other donors' samples. Both conserved end residues are trimmed from each CDR3.

CDR3 length: 13; V gene: TRBV4-3; CDR3 protein: ASSPVAGSSVAQY
CDR3 length: 12; V gene: TRBV19; CDR3 protein: ASRGDRQNEKLF
CDR3 length: 13; V gene: TRBV9; CDR3 protein: ASSVSGSSYNEQF
CDR3 length: 15; V gene: TRBV6-5; CDR3 protein: ASSYILGNRLDTEAF
CDR3 length: 12; V gene: TRBV20-1; CDR3 protein: SARRRGSGNTIY
CDR3 length: 12; V gene: TRBV6-1; CDR3 protein: ASSEDIPRYGYT
CDR3 length: 15; V gene: TRBV5-6; CDR3 protein: ASSSTSGMRVAGELF
CDR3 length: 11; V gene: TRBV2; CDR3 protein: ARRSSGANVLT
CDR3 length: 11; V gene: TRBV28; CDR3 protein: ASFGGNTDTQY
CDR3 length: 11; V gene: TRBV27; CDR3 protein: ASTRGAGQPQH
CDR3 length: 10; V gene: TRBV28; CDR3 protein: ASWDSTDTQY
CDR3 length: 12; V gene: TRBV12-3/TRBV12-4; CDR3 protein: ASSLDSVNTEAF
CDR3 length: 12; V gene: TRBV2; CDR3 protein: ASSEGVGSQPQH
CDR3 length: 12; V gene: TRBV7-3; CDR3 protein: ASSPAGNTGELF
CDR3 length: 15; V gene: TRBV5-1; CDR3 protein: ASSLKTPSGSTGEQF
CDR3 length: 12; V gene: TRBV20-1; CDR3 protein: SARVGSTNEKLF
CDR3 length: 14; V gene: TRBV6-1; CDR3 protein: ASSEAQEGAREKLF
CDR3 length: 11; V gene: TRBV20-1; CDR3 protein: SARGGRPTEAF
CDR3 length: 11; V gene: TRBV20-1; CDR3 protein: SVVKGQDYGYT
CDR3 length: 11; V gene: TRBV6-2/TRBV6-3; CDR3 protein: ASRQTGTDTQY
CDR3 length: 14; V gene: TRBV15; CDR3 protein: ATSGAVTGLSYEQY
CDR3 length: 13; V gene: TRBV12-3/TRBV12-4; CDR3 protein: ASSSHLDRADGYT
CDR3 length: 17; V gene: TRBV27; CDR3 protein: ASRSDRVRVRGAQETQY
CDR3 length: 14; V gene: TRBV7-8; CDR3 protein: ASSLGREKFYNEQF
CDR3 length: 12; V gene: TRBV27; CDR3 protein: ASSPYTGTNEQY
CDR3 length: 13; V gene: TRBV7-8; CDR3 protein: ASTIESGYNSPLH
CDR3 length: 10; V gene: TRBV5-8; CDR3 protein: ASSFRQSGYT
CDR3 length: 13; V gene: TRBV12-3/TRBV12-4; CDR3 protein: ASTTWTGSIKGYT
CDR3 length: 14; V gene: TRBV20-1; CDR3 protein: SARRLTSGAPIVQF
CDR3 length: 10; V gene: TRBV6-1; CDR3 protein: ATQGERQPQH
CDR3 length: 11; V gene: TRBV5-6; CDR3 protein: ASSLKWLARAF
CDR3 length: 9; V gene: TRBV6-1; CDR3 protein: ASSETVAQY
CDR3 length: 14; V gene: TRBV7-2; CDR3 protein: ASSPLGGGYQETQY
CDR3 length: 9; V gene: TRBV5-1; CDR3 protein: ASDGGRGYT
CDR3 length: 12; V gene: TRBV6-2/TRBV6-3; CDR3 protein: ASSFWTGFAEAF
CDR3 length: 11; V gene: TRBV11-3; CDR3 protein: ASSLLRGSEQY
CDR3 length: 11; V gene: TRBV12-3/TRBV12-4; CDR3 protein: ASRLTGEGGYT
CDR3 length: 14; V gene: TRBV15; CDR3 protein: ATSRDGGSGANVLT
CDR3 length: 10; V gene: TRBV11-2; CDR3 protein: ASSRDNNEQF
CDR3 length: 13; V gene: TRBV7-9; CDR3 protein: ASSAGLAVYNEQF
CDR3 length: 15; V gene: TRBV6-9; CDR3 protein: ASSYGDGGGTGYGYT
CDR3 length: 10; V gene: TRBV30; CDR3 protein: AWSRTVYGYT
CDR3 length: 12; V gene: TRBV6-2/TRBV6-3; CDR3 protein: ASSSSPGTDTQY
CDR3 length: 13; V gene: TRBV11-2; CDR3 protein: ASSGDRVFTDTQY
CDR3 length: 13; V gene: TRBV20-1; CDR3 protein: SARRGGGGDTEAF
CDR3 length: 12; V gene: TRBV20-1; CDR3 protein: SARDGRVNTEAF
CDR3 length: 15; V gene: TRBV6-9; CDR3 protein: ASSSSGTGGRNEKLF
CDR3 length: 14; V gene: TRBV7-9; CDR3 protein: ASSAWGSASLNEQF
CDR3 length: 11; V gene: TRBV13; CDR3 protein: ASSPERSYEQY
CDR3 length: 13; V gene: TRBV7-2; CDR3 protein: ASSLVADRNYGYT
CDR3 length: 17; V gene: TRBV5-1; CDR3 protein: ASSLSIPGQGASSYGYT
CDR3 length: 13; V gene: TRBV7-2; CDR3 protein: ASNLGGLQNTEAF
CDR3 length: 10; V gene: TRBV30; CDR3 protein: AWATVSETQY
CDR3 length: 10; V gene: TRBV6-2/TRBV6-3; CDR3 protein: ASSYLSVGIY
CDR3 length: 13; V gene: TRBV14; CDR3 protein: ASSQEDREAGELF
CDR3 length: 13; V gene: TRBV13; CDR3 protein: ASSYRGPYNNEQF
CDR3 length: 14; V gene: TRBV20-1; CDR3 protein: SARDTAGRAWDTQY
CDR3 length: 14; V gene: TRBV6-2/TRBV6-3; CDR3 protein: ASTPDRGRNTREQY
CDR3 length: 11; V gene: TRBV2; CDR3 protein: ASLPQGSHEQY